This TCR beta chain was sequenced in a study of shared clonotypes between healthy human individuals. V was pared by 5 bases and J by 1 base, with 3 bases of the junction left unmatched. This CDR3 region has 14 residues. Germline V gene sequence: CDR1 MDHEN, CDR2 SYDVKM. The naive CD8 subset, CD45RO-negative cells positively selected for CCR7, excluded terminally differentiated effector memory CD45RA+ cells. All donors qualified as healthy HIV-negative adults and had experienced no recent acute infections or vaccinations. In the original workflow: ImmunoSEQ output lacked quality scores and full-length reads, limiting matched filtering. Profiled with immunoSEQ multiplex PCR; TCRdb holds only in-frame clones, not every one. V, J and clone size reflect that table, while D and trimming were determined from the DNA. The sample holds hundreds of thousands of clones, just over 90% seen once.

The V call is TRBV28, the J call TRBJ2-7, with 9 positions matching TRBD1. Material: naive CD8+ T cells sorted from blood. The clonotype comes from a man in his thirties or forties in good health. The CDR3 coding sequence is TGTGCCAGCAGTATTGGGACAGGGTCCTACGAGCAGTACTTC. Its protein product is CASSIGTGSYEQYF.